Listed below are T cell receptor beta chains from one sample, sequenced in a study of T-cell reconstitution after alpha-beta-depleted transplantation in children. Using its own MiXCR run on the PCR reads, TCRdb lists one record per CDR3 protein. The repertoire holds more than 15,000 distinct CDR3 sequences, over 10% seen once, with over 55% in the top ten. Sequenced here: PBMCs, mostly from graft donor cells, sampled 180 days after TCRalphabeta/CD19-depleted stem cell transplant. Receptors originate from a boy under two years old who had a stem cell transplant for Wiskott-Aldrich syndrome, so the T cells may come from the graft donor. The CDR3 runs from the conserved cysteine through the conserved F or W. Fields, in order: CDR3 DNA, CDR3 protein, V gene, J gene, clone size, D gene. The D gene is left open where the match is weak. Size tells how often a clone was seen (once, few, many) or the class of an expanded clone, and some rows leave it out.

TGCGCCAGCAGCTTGGGTTGGAATGAGCAGTTCTTC,CASSLGWNEQFF,TRBV5-1,TRBJ2-1,.,.
TGTGCCAGCAGCTTAAGGGACGGGACAGGGCAATTGGATACGCAGTATTTT,CASSLRDGTGQLDTQYF,TRBV7-2,TRBJ2-3,.,TRBD1
TGCAGTGCTAGACGGGTCGGGGGGACCCAGTACTTC,CSARRVGGTQYF,TRBV20-1,TRBJ2-5,few,.
TGTGCCAGCAGCTTGGGCAGGGGGCTTGACTATGGCTACACCTTC,CASSLGRGLDYGYTF,TRBV7-2,TRBJ1-2,few,TRBD1
TGTGCCAGCGGCGGGACAGGGAGTACCGGGGAGCTGTTTTTT,CASGGTGSTGELFF,TRBV27,TRBJ2-2,few,TRBD1
TGCGCCAGCAGTGAGGACAGGAGAAAAGAGACCCAGTACTTC,CASSEDRRKETQYF,TRBV10-1,TRBJ2-5,many,.
TGCGCCAGCAGCTCCTCTTATAGCGGGAGACTCGGGGAGCTGTTTTTT,CASSSSYSGRLGELFF,TRBV5-1,TRBJ2-2,.,TRBD2
TGCAGCGTTGGGATCGCGGGAGTGAAAGAGACCCAGTACTTC,CSVGIAGVKETQYF,TRBV29-1,TRBJ2-5,few,TRBD2
TGCGCCAGCAGCTTGGGGGTAGCGGAATCCTACGAGCAGTACTTC,CASSLGVAESYEQYF,TRBV5-1,TRBJ2-7,many,.
TGCAGTGCTCCGGGACAGGTTAGCAATCAGCCCCAGCATTTT,CSAPGQVSNQPQHF,TRBV20-1,TRBJ1-5,many,TRBD1
TGTGCCAGCAGTTTTAGAGCGGGGGGGGAGACCCAGTACTTC,CASSFRAGGETQYF,TRBV28,TRBJ2-5,many,TRBD2
TGCAGTGCTAGGGGACGGGCCGCTGAAGCTTTCTTT,CSARGRAAEAFF,TRBV20-1,TRBJ1-1,few,.
TGCGCCAGCAGCGGGACAGGGACCACTGAAGCTTTCTTT,CASSGTGTTEAFF,TRBV5-1,TRBJ1-1,few,TRBD1
TGCGCCAGCAGCTTGTATGGGACTGAAGCTTTCTTT,CASSLYGTEAFF,TRBV5-1,TRBJ1-1,.,.
TGTGCCAGTTTTAGCGGGTCCCGCTACGAGCAGTACTTC,CASFSGSRYEQYF,TRBV28,TRBJ2-7,.,TRBD2
TGCGCCAGCAGCTCGGAGTCGGCAGATACGCAGTATTTT,CASSSESADTQYF,TRBV5-1,TRBJ2-3,.,.
TGTGCTAGTGGTTTGGGTCCCAATCAGCCCCAGCATTTT,CASGLGPNQPQHF,TRBV12-5,TRBJ1-5,.,.
TGTGCCAGCAGCCGTTCCGGTGAAAAACTGTTTTTT,CASSRSGEKLFF,TRBV11-1,TRBJ1-4,few,.
TGCGCCAGCAGACGGACTAGCGGAACCCTCTACGAGCAGTACTTC,CASRRTSGTLYEQYF,TRBV5-1,TRBJ2-7,many,TRBD2
TGTGCCAGCAGGGGGCCCCCCAGGAACACTGAAGCTTTCTTT,CASRGPPRNTEAFF,TRBV6-5,TRBJ1-1,many,.
TGTGCCAGCAGTTTAGTAGTTGATGAGCAGTTCTTC,CASSLVVDEQFF,TRBV12-3/TRBV12-4,TRBJ2-1,.,.
TGCAGTGCCCAACCTACTAGCGGGAGATACAATGAGCAGTTCTTC,CSAQPTSGRYNEQFF,TRBV20-1,TRBJ2-1,.,TRBD2
TGTGCCAGCAGCTCCCCGGACAGAGGGGCCGAGCAGTACTTC,CASSSPDRGAEQYF,TRBV13,TRBJ2-7,many,.
TGCAGTGCTAGAGGCCCTAGCGGGAGGAGTGAGCAGTTCTTC,CSARGPSGRSEQFF,TRBV20-1,TRBJ2-1,many,TRBD2
TGCGCCAGCAGCCCGGGGACTAGCGGGAGCAATGAGCAGTTCTTC,CASSPGTSGSNEQFF,TRBV5-1,TRBJ2-1,many,TRBD2
TGTGCCAGCAGCGTCTTTGCGGGACTTGTAATCAATGAGCAGTTCTTC,CASSVFAGLVINEQFF,TRBV7-9,TRBJ2-1,.,.
TGTGCCAGCACTAAAAGACCTAAGGGACTGATATTCAACACTGAAGCTTTCTTT,CASTKRPKGLIFNTEAFF,TRBV3-1,TRBJ1-1,many,.
TGTGCCAGCAGCTTAGAGCTTGGTACGCAGTATTTT,CASSLELGTQYF,TRBV7-2,TRBJ2-3,few,.
TGTGCCACCAGCAGAGGGGAGTATTCGACCTACGAGCAGTACTTC,CATSRGEYSTYEQYF,TRBV15,TRBJ2-7,many,.
TGTGCCAGCAGCCCGGACAGGCTGGGCTATGGCTACACCTTC,CASSPDRLGYGYTF,TRBV7-2,TRBJ1-2,few,TRBD1
TGTGCCAGCAGCACCCAGGGTTCTCAGCCCCAGCATTTT,CASSTQGSQPQHF,TRBV7-8,TRBJ1-5,few,.
TGTGCCAGCAGCTTTAGTTCGGGAGGAAGTGAGAATGAGCAGTTCTTC,CASSFSSGGSENEQFF,TRBV7-9,TRBJ2-1,many,TRBD2
TGCGCCAGCAGCTCGGAAAGCTCCACAGATACGCAGTATTTT,CASSSESSTDTQYF,TRBV5-1,TRBJ2-3,.,.
TGTGCCACCAGTGAATCTGGGGGCGAACAGCCCCAGCATTTT,CATSESGGEQPQHF,TRBV24-1,TRBJ1-5,.,.
TGTGCCTGGAGTGTAACCCTCTTAGGCGGGGAGCTGTTTTTT,CAWSVTLLGGELFF,TRBV30,TRBJ2-2,.,.
TGTGCCAGCAGCCAAGATAGGACTAGCGGGAGCAAGTTGGTAACCTACGAGCAGTACTTC,CASSQDRTSGSKLVTYEQYF,TRBV3-1,TRBJ2-7,few,TRBD2